This T cell receptor (beta chain) is from a study of blood T cell repertoires in COVID-19. Whole-study context: COVID-19 samples, acute and convalescent, were from the United States, Italy and Spain. The analysed material was cDNA or gDNA that came from T cells, B-cell-depleted T cells, or PBMCs.

Authors' processing steps: Estimates of nucleated cell counts were drawn from the amplification of reference gene primers. The repertoire was sequenced with immunoSEQ multiplex PCR; TCRdb's copy has only in-frame clones and lacks some. V and J calls and clone size are those listed in that table; D and trimming were worked out from the DNA. The table has 96,000 or so clones, over 90% seen once. The V end lost 3 bases, the J end lost 1 base, and 9 bases lay between the germline ends. The CDR3 consists of 14 residues. The germline gives CDR1 LNHDA, CDR2 SQIVND (reference sequence). Sequencing was done on a sample of peripheral blood. The clonotype originates from a man aged 55-75 years with acute or convalescent COVID-19. This sequence joins TRBV19 and TRBJ1-1; perhaps TRBD1 as D (5 bases). DNA for the CDR3: TGTGCCAGTAGTATTGGAGGGGCGAACACTGAAGCTTTCTTT. Encoded protein: CASSIGGANTEAFF.